The 23 T cell receptor beta chains given below trace back to one sample, sequenced in a study of T cells in Graves' hyperthyroidism and ophthalmopathy. Amplified TCR beta CDR3 regions derived from RNA transcripts. First-round RT-PCR with HTBI primers amplified the TCR CDR3 region. TCRdb reprocessed the multiplex PCR reads with MiXCR, giving one entry per CDR3 protein. The sample lists hundreds of thousands of distinct CDR3 sequences; roughly 14% were seen once. Material for sequencing was blood. The receptors stem from a woman in her forties or fifties with Graves' ophthalmopathy.

V and J are TRBV12-3 or TRBV12-4 and TRBJ2-1, with 8 bases that match TRBD2. The CDR3 length is 15 residues. The junction had 6 bases not matched to a gene; V was cut back by 3 bases and J by 5 bases. The CDR3 loop reads CASSFSGTSHNEQFF. The CDR3 DNA reads TGTGCCAGCAGTTTTTCCGGGACTAGTCACAATGAGCAGTTCTTC.

The chain combines TRBV6-1 with TRBJ2-3; D ambiguous. Between the trimmed V and J ends, which lost 6 bases and 2 bases, there was a span of 15 bases. Per the germline V gene, CDR1 is MNHNS and CDR2 is SASEGT. The CDR3 totals 15 residues. The chain's CDR3 is CASSRTIITTDTQYF. CDR3 sequence (DNA): TGTGCCAGCAGCCGTACAATAATTACCACAGATACGCAGTATTTT.

For this clonotype: A much larger clone lies a single base off, so this may be a read error. The genes are TRBV28 and TRBJ2-3; D may be TRBD1 (5 bases). Looked up from germline, CDR1 is MDHEN and CDR2 is SYDVKM. V was pared by 8 bases and J by 5 bases, with 14 bases between. This CDR3 comprises 13 residues. The chain's CDR3 is CASGPTAIDTQYF. Here the CDR3 DNA reads TGTGCCAGCGGACCGACAGCCATAGATACGCAGTATTTT.

The sample holds a few counts of this clonotype. The chain recombines TRBV6-1 with TRBJ1-4; no definite D call. This CDR3 region has 11 residues. Trimming shortened V by 7 bases and J by 8 bases, and 8 bases separated the two germline ends. The V gene's germline CDR1 is MNHNS and CDR2 SASEGT. The CDR3 region has the DNA TGTGCCAGCACGGGAGGAGAAAAACTGTTTTTT. Translating gives CASTGGEKLFF.

The table lists this clonotype with many counts. The chain uses TRBV7-8 and TRBJ2-3, with 8 bases that match TRBD2. V lost 5 bases and J lost 0; bases outside the gene matches: 10. Germline CDR1 reads SGHVS; CDR2 reads FQNEAQ. The CDR3 has 17 residues. The CDR3 DNA reads TGTGCCAGCAGCCCGAGGTGGCGGGAGGCTAGCACAGATACGCAGTATTTT. This sequence encodes CASSPRWREASTDTQYF.

The sample holds many counts of this clonotype. The rearrangement links TRBV20-1 to TRBJ2-1; possible D gene TRBD1, 6 bases. Germline values: CDR1 DFQATT, CDR2 SNEGSKA (reference sequence). The length of the CDR3 is 13 residues. Trimming removed 4 bases from V and 4 bases from J, with 11 bases in between. In nucleotides, the CDR3 is TGCAGTGCTATGACAGGATATTACAATGAGCAGTTCTTC. This encodes CSAMTGYYNEQFF.

The chain has TRBV7-6 and TRBJ1-2; TRBD1 matches 7 bases. The V gene's germline CDR1 is SGHVS and CDR2 FNYEAQ. The CDR3 is made up of 13 amino acids. The V and J ends lost 5 bases and 8 bases, in that order; junction bases with no gene match: 8. In DNA form, the CDR3 reads TGTGCCAGCAGCGCGGACAGGAACAGGGGCTACACCTTC. Translation gives CASSADRNRGYTF.

This sequence joins TRBV6-2 or TRBV6-3 and TRBJ1-5, with a tentative D call TRBD1 (5 bases). Germline V gene lookup returns CDR1 MNHEY and CDR2 SVGEGT. The length of the CDR3 is 18 residues. V was pared by 0 bases and J by 0 bases, with 15 bases between. CDR3 DNA sequence: TGTGCCAGCAGTTACTCGATAGGGGCGGGAGATAGCAATCAGCCCCAGCATTTT. Translated, it gives CASSYSIGAGDSNQPQHF.

This clonotype was seen at least ten times. The chain is built from TRBV7-8 and TRBJ1-2, with a weak D call TRBD1 (5 bases). Germline V gene lookup returns CDR1 SGHVS and CDR2 FQNEAQ. The CDR3 is 14 residues long. Trimming stripped 5 bases from V and 4 bases from J, with 14 bases between. The CDR3 loop is CASSERDGPYGYTF. As DNA, the CDR3 is TGTGCCAGCAGCGAACGGGACGGTCCCTATGGCTACACCTTC.

This clonotype was detected many times. The rearrangement joins TRBV24-1 to TRBJ2-7; maybe TRBD1 (5 bases). V lost 5 bases and J lost 0, with 7 bases in between. The CDR3 is made up of 13 amino acids. Looked up from germline, CDR1 is KGHDR and CDR2 is SFDVKD. The CDR3 is CATSGDSSYEQYF. CDR3 nucleotide sequence: TGTGCCACCAGTGGTGACAGCTCCTACGAGCAGTACTTC.

At least ten counts were recorded for this clonotype. The chain links TRBV5-1 to TRBJ1-1; perhaps TRBD1 as D (5 bases). CDR1 SGHRS and CDR2 YFSETQ come from the germline V gene. V gave up 0 bases and J gave up 1 base, with 13 bases separating them. There are 16 residues in the CDR3. This chain's CDR3 is CASSLEVRQGNTEAFF. CDR3 DNA: TGCGCCAGCAGCTTGGAAGTTCGTCAGGGGAACACTGAAGCTTTCTTT.

This clonotype appeared many times. V usage is TRBV28 and J usage is TRBJ1-1; D may be TRBD1 (5 bases). The CDR3 extends over 15 amino acids. V dropped 1 base and J dropped 4 bases, with 13 bases sitting between them. Germline values: CDR1 MDHEN, CDR2 SYDVKM. CDR3 sequence: CASSLFQGGVTEAFF. In DNA form, the CDR3 reads TGTGCCAGCAGTTTATTTCAGGGAGGGGTCACTGAAGCTTTCTTT.

This clonotype was picked up many times. V usage is TRBV11-1 and J usage is TRBJ2-2; perhaps TRBD1 as D (6 bases). The germline CDR1 and CDR2 sequences are SGHAT and FQDESV (reference sequence). The CDR3 extends over 17 amino acids. Trimming pared 4 bases from V and 4 bases from J, leaving 19 bases between. CDR3 nucleotide sequence: TGTGCCAGCAGCTCCTACAGGGCTTCAGTTTTCACCGGGGAGCTGTTTTTT. Its protein product is CASSSYRASVFTGELFF.

Many counts were recorded for this clonotype. The chain recombines TRBV11-2 with TRBJ1-4; weak D call: TRBD1 (5 bases). CDR1 and CDR2 (germline): SGHAT, FQNNGV. The CDR3 totals 15 residues. V lost 1 base and J 3 bases, leaving 9 bases between the germline ends. This CDR3 is CASSLAGEANEKLFF. In DNA form, the CDR3 reads TGTGCCAGCAGCTTAGCGGGGGAAGCTAATGAAAAACTGTTTTTT.

The gene calls are TRBV7-2 and TRBJ1-1; TRBD1 aligns across 9 bases. V was pared by 5 bases and J by 5 bases, with 9 bases of the junction left unmatched. The CDR3 consists of 15 residues. Germline V gene sequence: CDR1 SGHTA, CDR2 FQGNSA. This chain's CDR3 is CASSHNRGRRTEAFF. As DNA, the CDR3 is TGTGCCAGCAGCCATAACAGGGGGCGCCGGACTGAAGCTTTCTTT.

This clonotype was recorded at least ten times. The chain couples TRBV20-1 to TRBJ2-1; 9 nucleotides match TRBD2. The CDR3 is 15 residues long. Germline trimming cut 4 bases from V and 2 bases from J; bases unmatched to any gene: 6. The germline V gene encodes CDR1 DFQATT and CDR2 SNEGSKA (reference sequence). The CDR3, as DNA: TGCAGTGCTATATTTAGCGGGAGAGCCTACAATGAGCAGTTCTTC. Amino acids: CSAIFSGRAYNEQFF.

Many counts were recorded for this clonotype. The chain uses TRBV7-9 and TRBJ2-7, with 9 bases that match TRBD2. Germline loops: CDR1 SEHNR, CDR2 FQNEAQ (reference sequence). V dropped 0 bases and J dropped 3; count of bases not matched to a gene: 3. This CDR3 has 15 amino acids. The CDR3 is CASSLAFSGSYEQYF. CDR3 DNA sequence: TGTGCCAGCAGCTTAGCGTTTAGCGGGAGCTACGAGCAGTACTTC. Based on the CDR3 plus reference TRBV7-9 and TRBJ2-7, the full variable domain is DTGVSQNPRHKITKRGQNVTFRCDPISEHNRLYWYRQTLGQGPEFLTYFQNEAQLEKSRLLSDRFSAERPKGSFSTLEIQRTEQGDSAMYLCASSLAFSGSYEQYFGPGTRLTVT.

The chain links TRBV7-9 to TRBJ1-5, with 11 bases identical to TRBD1. The J segment lost 2 bases and the V segment lost 5 bases, leaving 11 bases of the junction unmatched. Per the germline V gene, CDR1 is SEHNR and CDR2 is FQNEAQ (reference sequence). This CDR3 is built from 18 residues. DNA for the CDR3: TGTGCCAGCAGCCCACGGACAGGGGGCCTTTGGGGCAATCAGCCCCAGCATTTT. This gives the protein CASSPRTGGLWGNQPQHF.

This clonotype has ten or more counts. This chain links TRBV7-6 with TRBJ2-3; 12 positions agree with TRBD2. The CDR3 is made up of 17 amino acids. Germline values: CDR1 SGHVS, CDR2 FNYEAQ. The J segment lost 4 bases and the V segment lost 1 base, leaving 6 bases of the junction unmatched. CDR3 bases: TGTGCCAGCAGCTTAGGACTAGCGGGGGAGGTCTCAGATACGCAGTATTTT. It translates to CASSLGLAGEVSDTQYF.

This clonotype was recorded a few times. The chain uses TRBV18 and TRBJ2-4; no definite D call. There are 17 residues in the CDR3. V was trimmed by 1 base and J by 3 bases, leaving 16 bases between them. From germline, CDR1 is KGHSH and CDR2 LQKENI. The CDR3 region has the DNA TGTGCCAGCTCACCACTTAGCAGCCCGCTCGGCAAAAACATTCAGTACTTC. Translation gives CASSPLSSPLGKNIQYF.

This clonotype appeared many times. CDR3 DNA sequence: TGTGCCAGCAGCAAGACTAGCGGGAGTCGGAGTGAGCAGTTCTTC. Translating gives CASSKTSGSRSEQFF. This sequence joins TRBV12-3 or TRBV12-4 and TRBJ2-1, with 12 bases aligning to TRBD2. CDR3 size: 15 residues. V lost 6 bases, J lost 9 bases, and 9 bases stayed unmatched.

This clonotype was found many times. The rearrangement uses TRBV14 and TRBJ2-5, with 7 nucleotides matching TRBD1. The V gene's germline CDR1 is SGHDN and CDR2 FVKESK. V shed 2 bases, J shed 12 bases, and the junction held 6 bases outside the gene matches. This CDR3 region has 12 residues. The CDR3 region has the DNA TGTGCCAGCAGCCAAACACAGGGGACAAAGTACTTC. Protein: CASSQTQGTKYF.

The J gene is TRBJ2-1, the V gene TRBV25-1; unclear D gene. V dropped 3 bases and J dropped 4 bases, with 10 bases sitting between them. Germline CDR1 reads MGHDK; CDR2 reads SYGVNS. CDR3 size: 14 residues. The CDR3, as DNA: TGTGCCAGCAGTGAGGGGTCCTATTACAATGAGCAGTTCTTC. It specifies CASSEGSYYNEQFF.